The text below deals with one T cell receptor (beta chain). Germline values: CDR1 KGHDR, CDR2 SFDVKD. Trimming stripped 5 bases from V and 9 bases from J, with 14 bases between. The CDR3 runs 13 residues. The sample is drawn from a study of T cell responses to AZD1222 COVID-19 vaccine. Clones were sequenced by immunoSEQ multiplex PCR, and TCRdb holds only the in-frame ones, with some missing. The sample yields about 120,000 clones, 91% seen once. The receptor comes from an adult in good health. The sequencing here drew on peripheral blood, taken on day 0 of AZD1222 vaccination. The chain uses TRBV24-1 and TRBJ2-3; D is perhaps TRBD1 (6 bases). The CDR3 loop is CATSGVQGGTQYF. CDR3 nucleotide sequence: TGTGCCACCAGTGGGGTACAGGGCGGGACGCAGTATTTT.